Shown below are 9 T cell receptor beta chains from a single sample sequenced in a study of regulatory T cells in long-lasting Graves disease (dated by TCRdb to about 2021). The time point label on this specimen signifies: newly diagnosed GD, antithyroid drugs for less than 3 months. RNA was extracted from PBMCs in TRIzol for both TCR sequencing and RNA sequencing. Libraries were made using multiplex PCR. The sample was run on an Illumina HiSeq 4000. CDR3 regions were amplified by Arm-PCR with iRepertoire HTBI primers to construct TCR beta libraries. The raw public reads went through TCRdb reprocessing: fastp at Q25, MiXCR clone calling, in-frame beta chains kept. Rows merge per CDR3 protein into single entries with the most common DNA and genes. Here the sample has 550,000 or so distinct CDR3 sequences; approximately 12% occur a single time. The ten largest clones take up about 8.9% of the sample.

These data were also reused for a study on T cells in Graves' hyperthyroidism and ophthalmopathy.

This specimen consisted of peripheral blood mononuclear cells (PBMCs), obtained at new diagnosis, from a patient treated with antithyroid drugs. These receptors all come from a woman under 40 with Graves disease. Donor details come from another sample of the same person, matched by shared clones.

The chain has TRBV2 and TRBJ2-7; 7 nucleotides match TRBD1. The CDR3 runs 13 residues. Trimming cost V 7 bases and J 4 bases; bases outside gene matches: 7. Germline V gives CDR1 SNHLY, CDR2 FYNNEI. CDR3 nucleotides: TGTGCCAGCACCCGGGACAGAAATTACGAGCAGTACTTC. Amino acids: CASTRDRNYEQYF.

This clonotype was recorded at least ten times. V is TRBV2 and J is TRBJ2-3; 9 positions match TRBD1. Trimming removed 7 bases from V and 5 bases from J; junction bases left unmatched: 10. The CDR3 has 15 amino acids. CDR1 SNHLY and CDR2 FYNNEI come from the germline V gene. CDR3 in DNA: TGTGCCAGCACGGGACAGGGCACACCGGGAGATACGCAGTATTTT. Residues: CASTGQGTPGDTQYF.

This clonotype came up many times. The chain recombines TRBV6-2 or TRBV6-3 with TRBJ2-1, with 7 bases lining up with TRBD2. The germline V gene encodes CDR1 MNHEY and CDR2 SVGEGT. V gave up 2 bases and J gave up 4 bases; unmatched junction bases: 8. The length of the CDR3 is 16 residues. The CDR3 reads CASSYISPSGYNEQFF. The CDR3, as DNA: TGTGCCAGCAGTTACATATCGCCTAGCGGATACAATGAGCAGTTCTTC.

In its sample, this clonotype was seen many times. The chain carries TRBV5-6 and TRBJ2-7; 12 positions match TRBD1. CDR1 is SGHDT, CDR2 YYEEEE, per germline. The CDR3 runs 15 residues. With V trimmed by 0 bases and J by 5 bases, 3 bases remained unmatched. CDR3 protein: CASSLVGQGANEQYF. CDR3 nucleotide sequence: TGTGCCAGCAGCTTGGTGGGACAGGGGGCGAACGAGCAGTACTTC.

This clonotype was counted many times. The V call is TRBV11-2, the J call TRBJ2-7, with D possibly matching TRBD1 (6 bases). The CDR3 runs 15 residues. Germline V CDR1 and CDR2: SGHAT, FQNNGV. Trimming removed 5 bases from V and 4 bases from J, with 18 bases in between. CDR3 region: CASSLLGSGTYEQYF. CDR3 in DNA: TGTGCCAGCAGCCTGCTGGGCAGTGGGACATACGAGCAGTACTTC.

This clonotype came up many times. The chain couples TRBV11-2 to TRBJ2-3, with TRBD2 matching over 15 bases. Germline loops: CDR1 SGHAT, CDR2 FQNNGV. The CDR3 is 17 amino acids. V trimming: 3 bases; J trimming: 0 bases; junction bases outside the gene matches: 1. The CDR3 bases are TGTGCCAGCAGCTTCGGACTAGCGGGAGGGAGCACAGATACGCAGTATTTT. It yields the protein CASSFGLAGGSTDTQYF.

The gene calls are TRBV6-2 or TRBV6-3 and TRBJ2-7, with D possibly TRBD2 on 6 matching bases. The V gene's germline CDR1 is MNHEY and CDR2 SVGEGT. The CDR3 covers 13 residues. Trimming cost V 7 bases and J 2 bases, with 12 bases left between them. The CDR3 is CASTSGAPYEQYF. The CDR3 DNA follows: TGTGCCAGCACGTCGGGAGCCCCCTACGAGCAGTACTTC.

The chain employs TRBV14 and TRBJ2-1; D is possibly TRBD1 (5 bases). The CDR3 is 17 amino acids. V shed 1 base and J shed 9 bases, with 22 bases lying between them. The germline V gene encodes CDR1 SGHDN and CDR2 FVKESK. CDR3 in DNA: TGTGCCAGCAGCCAAGTCCAGTTCGGGTGGGGCAACGGTGAGCAGTTCTTC. This codes for CASSQVQFGWGNGEQFF.

This clonotype was observed once. One junction end disagrees with the germline gene, perhaps due to a read error. The chain couples TRBV2 to TRBJ2-1; 7 nucleotides line up with TRBD1. Per germline, CDR1 SNHLY and CDR2 FYNNEI. There are 14 residues in the CDR3. CDR3 in amino acids: CAGSGTVSYNEQFF. CDR3 DNA sequence: TGTGCCGGCAGTGGGACAGTATCCTACAATGAGCAGTTCTTC.